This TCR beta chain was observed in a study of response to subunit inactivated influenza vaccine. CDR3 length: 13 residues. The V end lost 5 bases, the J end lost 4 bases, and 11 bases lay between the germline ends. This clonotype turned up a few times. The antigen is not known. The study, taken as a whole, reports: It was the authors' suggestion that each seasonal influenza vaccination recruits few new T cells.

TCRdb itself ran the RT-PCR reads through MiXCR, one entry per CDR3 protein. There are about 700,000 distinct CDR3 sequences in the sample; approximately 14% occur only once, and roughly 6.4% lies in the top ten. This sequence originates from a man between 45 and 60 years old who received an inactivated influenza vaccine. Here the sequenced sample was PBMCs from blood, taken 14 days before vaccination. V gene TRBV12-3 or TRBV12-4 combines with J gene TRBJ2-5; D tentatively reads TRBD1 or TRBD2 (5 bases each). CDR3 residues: CASSAGAPETQYF. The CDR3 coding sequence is TGTGCCAGCAGTGCCGGGGCACCAGAGACCCAGTACTTC.